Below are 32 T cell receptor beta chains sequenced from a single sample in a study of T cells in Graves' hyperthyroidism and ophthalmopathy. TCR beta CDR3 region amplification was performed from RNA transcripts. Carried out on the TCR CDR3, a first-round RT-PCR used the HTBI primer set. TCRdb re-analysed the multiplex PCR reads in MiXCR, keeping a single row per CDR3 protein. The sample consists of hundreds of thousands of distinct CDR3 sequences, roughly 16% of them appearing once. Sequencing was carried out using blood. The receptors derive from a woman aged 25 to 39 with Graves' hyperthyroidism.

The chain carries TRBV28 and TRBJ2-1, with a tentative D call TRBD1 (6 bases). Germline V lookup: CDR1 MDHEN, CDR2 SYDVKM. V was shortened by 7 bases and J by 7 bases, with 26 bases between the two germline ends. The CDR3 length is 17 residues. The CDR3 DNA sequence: TGTGCCAGCACCCCTCCGACTGGGACAAGGACTGGTAATGAGCAGTTCTTC. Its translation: CASTPPTGTRTGNEQFF.

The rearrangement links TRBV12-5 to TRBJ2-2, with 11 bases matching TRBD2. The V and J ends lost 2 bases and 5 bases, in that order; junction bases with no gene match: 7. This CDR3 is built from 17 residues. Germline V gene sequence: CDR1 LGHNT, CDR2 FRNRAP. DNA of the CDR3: TGTGCTAGTGGTTTGTCCCCGACTAGCGGGAAAACCGGGGAGCTGTTTTTT. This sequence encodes CASGLSPTSGKTGELFF.

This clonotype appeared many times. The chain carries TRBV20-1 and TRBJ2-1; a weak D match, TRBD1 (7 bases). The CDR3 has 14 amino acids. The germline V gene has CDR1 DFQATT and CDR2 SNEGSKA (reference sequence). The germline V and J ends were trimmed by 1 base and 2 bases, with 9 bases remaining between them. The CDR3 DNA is TGCAGTGCTAGAGCCAGGGGGGCCTACAATGAGCAGTTCTTC. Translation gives CSARARGAYNEQFF.

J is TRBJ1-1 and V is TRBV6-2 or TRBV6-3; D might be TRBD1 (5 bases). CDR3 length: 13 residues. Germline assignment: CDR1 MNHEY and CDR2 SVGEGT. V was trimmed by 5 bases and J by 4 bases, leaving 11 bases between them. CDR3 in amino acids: CASSMTRGTEAFF. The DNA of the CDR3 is TGTGCCAGCAGTATGACAAGGGGCACTGAAGCTTTCTTT.

The CDR3 sequence is CSVGGATTNTGELFF. The CDR3 DNA reads as TGCAGCGTTGGGGGAGCGACGACGAACACCGGGGAGCTGTTTTTT. The chain combines TRBV29-1 with TRBJ2-2, with a tentative D call TRBD2 (5 bases). The V end lost 4 bases, the J end lost 0 bases, and 12 bases lay between the germline ends. The germline CDR1 and CDR2 sequences are SQVTM and ANQGSEA. The CDR3 contains 15 residues.

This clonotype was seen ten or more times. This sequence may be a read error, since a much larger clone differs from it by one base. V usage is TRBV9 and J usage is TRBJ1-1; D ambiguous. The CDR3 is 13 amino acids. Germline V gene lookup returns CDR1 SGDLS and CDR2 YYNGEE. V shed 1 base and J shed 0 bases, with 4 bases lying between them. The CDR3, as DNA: TGTGCCAGCAGCGTACAGGTGAACACTGAAGCTTTCTTT. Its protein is CASSVQVNTEAFF.

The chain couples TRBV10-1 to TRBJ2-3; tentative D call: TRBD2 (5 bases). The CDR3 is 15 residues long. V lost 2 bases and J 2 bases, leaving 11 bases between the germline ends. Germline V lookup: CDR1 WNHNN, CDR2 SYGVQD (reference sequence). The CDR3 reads CASSESSAVTDTQYF. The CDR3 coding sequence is TGCGCCAGCAGTGAGAGTAGCGCTGTCACAGATACGCAGTATTTT.

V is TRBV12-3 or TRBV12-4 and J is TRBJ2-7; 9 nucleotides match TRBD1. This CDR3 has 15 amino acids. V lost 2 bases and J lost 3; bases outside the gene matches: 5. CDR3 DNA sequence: TGTGCCAGCAGTTTACCGGGACAGGGCTACTACGAGCAGTACTTC. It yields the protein CASSLPGQGYYEQYF.

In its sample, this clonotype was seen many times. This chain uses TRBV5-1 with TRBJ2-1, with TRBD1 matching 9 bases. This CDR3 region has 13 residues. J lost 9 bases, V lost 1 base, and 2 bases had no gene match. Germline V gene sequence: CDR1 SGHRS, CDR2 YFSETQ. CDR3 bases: TGCGCCAGCAGCTTGATGGGACAGGGTGAGCAGTTCTTC. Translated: CASSLMGQGEQFF.

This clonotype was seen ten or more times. The CDR3 loop is CASSPSDRLHNEQFF. Written as DNA, the CDR3 is TGTGCCAGCTCACCCTCGGACAGGTTGCACAATGAGCAGTTCTTC. The V gene is TRBV18, the J gene TRBJ2-1, with 7 bases that match TRBD1. CDR3 length: 15 amino acids. Germline values: CDR1 KGHSH, CDR2 LQKENI. J was trimmed by 5 bases and V by 3 bases; bases with no gene match: 7.

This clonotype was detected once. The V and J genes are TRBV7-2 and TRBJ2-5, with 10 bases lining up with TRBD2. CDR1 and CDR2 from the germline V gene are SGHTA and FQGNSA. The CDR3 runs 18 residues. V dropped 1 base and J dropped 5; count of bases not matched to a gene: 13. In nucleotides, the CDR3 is TGTGCCAGCAGCTTAGGGAAAATACTAGCGGGGCCCCCGGAGACCCAGTACTTC. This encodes CASSLGKILAGPPETQYF.

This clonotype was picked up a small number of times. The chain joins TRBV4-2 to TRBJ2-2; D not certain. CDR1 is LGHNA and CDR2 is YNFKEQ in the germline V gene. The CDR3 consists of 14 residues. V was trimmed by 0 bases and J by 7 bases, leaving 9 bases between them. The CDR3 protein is CASSQDPANGELFF. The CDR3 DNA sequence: TGTGCCAGCAGCCAAGACCCAGCCAACGGGGAGCTGTTTTTT.

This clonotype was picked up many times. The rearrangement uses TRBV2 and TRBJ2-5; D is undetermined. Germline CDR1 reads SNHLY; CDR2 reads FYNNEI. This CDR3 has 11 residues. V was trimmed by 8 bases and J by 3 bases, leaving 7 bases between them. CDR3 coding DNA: TGTGCCAGCGGAACAAAAGAGACCCAGTACTTC. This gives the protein CASGTKETQYF.

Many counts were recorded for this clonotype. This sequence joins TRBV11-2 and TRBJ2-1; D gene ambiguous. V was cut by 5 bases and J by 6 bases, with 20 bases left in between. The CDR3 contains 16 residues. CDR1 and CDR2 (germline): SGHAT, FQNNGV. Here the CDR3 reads CASSPPSYGTGNEQFF. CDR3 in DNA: TGTGCCAGCAGCCCCCCGAGTTACGGTACGGGCAATGAGCAGTTCTTC.

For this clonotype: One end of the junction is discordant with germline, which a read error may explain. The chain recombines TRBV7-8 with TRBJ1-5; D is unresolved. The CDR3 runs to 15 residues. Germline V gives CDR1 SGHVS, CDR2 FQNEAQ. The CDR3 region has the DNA TGTGCCAGCAGCTTAGAAAGGGTGGGCAATCAGCCCCGGCATTTT. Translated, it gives CASSLERVGNQPRHF.

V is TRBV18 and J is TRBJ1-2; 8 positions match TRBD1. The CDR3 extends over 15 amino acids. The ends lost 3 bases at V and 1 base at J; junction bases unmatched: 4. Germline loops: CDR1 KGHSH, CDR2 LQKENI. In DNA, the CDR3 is TGTGCCAGCTCACCCAGGACAGGGTTTAACTATGGCTACACCTTC. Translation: CASSPRTGFNYGYTF.

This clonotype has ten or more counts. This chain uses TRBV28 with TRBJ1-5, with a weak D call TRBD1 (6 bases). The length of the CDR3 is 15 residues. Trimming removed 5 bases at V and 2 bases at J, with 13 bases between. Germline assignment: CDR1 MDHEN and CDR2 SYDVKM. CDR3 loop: CASSAGGGGNQPQHF. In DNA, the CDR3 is TGTGCCAGCAGTGCTGGAGGGGGGGGCAATCAGCCCCAGCATTTT. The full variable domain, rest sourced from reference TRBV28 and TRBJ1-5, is DVKVTQSSRYLVKRTGEKVFLECVQDMDHENMFWYRQDPGLGLRLIYFSYDVKMKEKGDIPEGYSVSREKKERFSLILESASTNQTSMYLCASSAGGGGNQPQHFGDGTRLSIL.

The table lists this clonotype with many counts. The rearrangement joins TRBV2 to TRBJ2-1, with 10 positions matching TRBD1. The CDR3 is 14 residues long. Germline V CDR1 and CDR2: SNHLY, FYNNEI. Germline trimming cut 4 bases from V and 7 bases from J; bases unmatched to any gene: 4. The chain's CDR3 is CASSGGDRGNEQFF. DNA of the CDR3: TGTGCCAGCAGTGGGGGGGACAGGGGTAATGAGCAGTTCTTC.

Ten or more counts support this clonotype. CDR3 DNA: TGTGCCAGCATGGGGGGCGGTTTTAACGAGCAGTACTTC. It yields the protein CASMGGGFNEQYF. The genes are TRBV2 and TRBJ2-7; perhaps D is TRBD1 or TRBD2 (6 bases each). The germline V and J ends were trimmed by 7 bases and 5 bases, with 15 bases remaining between them. CDR3 size: 13 residues. Germline-derived CDR1 and CDR2 are SNHLY and FYNNEI.

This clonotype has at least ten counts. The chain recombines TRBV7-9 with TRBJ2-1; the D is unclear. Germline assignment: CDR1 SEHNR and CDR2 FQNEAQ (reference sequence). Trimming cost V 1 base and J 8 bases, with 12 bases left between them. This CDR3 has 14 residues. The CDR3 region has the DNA TGTGCCAGCAGCTTAGACGGATGGGGTGATGAGCAGTTCTTC. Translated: CASSLDGWGDEQFF. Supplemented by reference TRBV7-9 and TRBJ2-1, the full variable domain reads DTGVSQNPRHKITKRGQNVTFRCDPISEHNRLYWYRQTLGQGPEFLTYFQNEAQLEKSRLLSDRFSAERPKGSFSTLEIQRTEQGDSAMYLCASSLDGWGDEQFFGPGTRLTVL.

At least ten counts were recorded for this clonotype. The CDR3 region has the DNA TGTGCCAGCAGCTTAGGGGCTGGGGCCAACGTCCTGACTTTC. It encodes CASSLGAGANVLTF. The chain has TRBV7-3 and TRBJ2-6; D is ambiguous. V was clipped by 2 bases and J by 2 bases, with 4 bases between them. This CDR3 contains 14 residues. The germline V gene encodes CDR1 SGHTA and CDR2 FQGTGA.

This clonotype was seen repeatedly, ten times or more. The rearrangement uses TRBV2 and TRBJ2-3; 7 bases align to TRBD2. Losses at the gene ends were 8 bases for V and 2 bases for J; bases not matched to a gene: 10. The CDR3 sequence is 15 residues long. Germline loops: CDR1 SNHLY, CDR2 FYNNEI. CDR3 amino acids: CASRGAGVVTDTQYF. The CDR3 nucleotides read TGTGCCAGCCGAGGGGCGGGAGTTGTCACAGATACGCAGTATTTT.

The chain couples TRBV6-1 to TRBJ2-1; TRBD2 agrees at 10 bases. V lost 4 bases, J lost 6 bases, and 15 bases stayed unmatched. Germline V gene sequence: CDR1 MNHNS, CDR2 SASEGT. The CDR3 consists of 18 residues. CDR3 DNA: TGTGCCAGCAGTGGCTGGGTAGGGCTAGCGGGAGCTATCAATGAGCAGTTCTTC. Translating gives CASSGWVGLAGAINEQFF.

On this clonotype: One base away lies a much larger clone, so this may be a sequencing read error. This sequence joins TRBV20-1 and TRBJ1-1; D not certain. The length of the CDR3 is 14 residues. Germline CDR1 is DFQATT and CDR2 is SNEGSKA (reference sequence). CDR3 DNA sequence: TGCAGTGCCGCCCGGGATGAGAGGAACACTGAAGCTTCCTTT. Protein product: CSAARDERNTEASF.

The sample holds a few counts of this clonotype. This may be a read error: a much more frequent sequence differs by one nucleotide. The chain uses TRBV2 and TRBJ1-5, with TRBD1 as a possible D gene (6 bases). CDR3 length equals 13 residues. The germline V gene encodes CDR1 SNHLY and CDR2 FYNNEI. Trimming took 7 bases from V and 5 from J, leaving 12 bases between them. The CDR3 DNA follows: TGTGCCAGCAATGGACAGTCTGATCAGCCCCAGCATTTT. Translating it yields CASNGQSDQPQHF.

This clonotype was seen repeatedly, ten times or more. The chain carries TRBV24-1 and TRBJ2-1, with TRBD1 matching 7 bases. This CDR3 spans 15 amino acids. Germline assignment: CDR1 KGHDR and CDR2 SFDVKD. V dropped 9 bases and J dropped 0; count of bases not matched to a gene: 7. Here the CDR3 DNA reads TGTGCCACCCTCCCCAGGGACAGCTCCTACAATGAGCAGTTCTTC. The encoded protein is CATLPRDSSYNEQFF.

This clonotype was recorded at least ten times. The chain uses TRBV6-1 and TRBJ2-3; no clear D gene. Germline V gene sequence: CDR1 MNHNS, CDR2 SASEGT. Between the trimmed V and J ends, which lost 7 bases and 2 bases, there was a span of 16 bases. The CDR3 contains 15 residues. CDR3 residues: CASTQRAGYTDTQYF. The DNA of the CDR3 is TGTGCCAGCACCCAACGGGCCGGTTACACAGATACGCAGTATTTT.

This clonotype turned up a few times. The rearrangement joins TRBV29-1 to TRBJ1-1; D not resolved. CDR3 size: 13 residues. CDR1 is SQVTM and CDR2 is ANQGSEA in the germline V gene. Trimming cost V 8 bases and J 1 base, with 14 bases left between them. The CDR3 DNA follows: TGCAGCCTCCGGGGTAGCCCGAACACTGAAGCTTTCTTT. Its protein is CSLRGSPNTEAFF.

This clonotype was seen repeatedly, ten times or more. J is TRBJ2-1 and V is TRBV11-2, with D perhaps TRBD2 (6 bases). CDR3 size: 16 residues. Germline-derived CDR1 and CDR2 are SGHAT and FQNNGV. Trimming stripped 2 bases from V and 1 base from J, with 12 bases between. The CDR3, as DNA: TGTGCCAGCAGCTTATCACTAGCCAAGTCCTACAATGAGCAGTTCTTC. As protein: CASSLSLAKSYNEQFF.

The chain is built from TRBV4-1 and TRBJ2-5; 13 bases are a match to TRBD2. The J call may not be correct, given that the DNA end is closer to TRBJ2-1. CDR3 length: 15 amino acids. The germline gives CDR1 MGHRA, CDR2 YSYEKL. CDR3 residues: CASSPLAGGQETQFF. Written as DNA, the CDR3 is TGCGCCAGCAGCCCACTAGCGGGAGGGCAAGAGACCCAGTTCTTC.

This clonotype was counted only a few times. CDR3 nucleotide sequence: TGTGCCAGCAGTCTACAGGAGAACACCGGGGAGCTGTTTTTT. Translated: CASSLQENTGELFF. V and J are TRBV12-3 or TRBV12-4 and TRBJ2-2; D is perhaps TRBD1 (5 bases). The CDR3 spans 14 residues. Trimming took 5 bases from V and 1 from J, leaving 8 bases between them.

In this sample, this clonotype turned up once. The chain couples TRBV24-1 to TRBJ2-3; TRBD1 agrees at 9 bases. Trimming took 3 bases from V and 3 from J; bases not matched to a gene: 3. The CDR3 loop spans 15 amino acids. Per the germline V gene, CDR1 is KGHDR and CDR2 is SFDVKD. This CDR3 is CATSDVGQGTDTQYF. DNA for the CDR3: TGTGCCACCAGTGATGTGGGACAGGGAACAGATACGCAGTATTTT.